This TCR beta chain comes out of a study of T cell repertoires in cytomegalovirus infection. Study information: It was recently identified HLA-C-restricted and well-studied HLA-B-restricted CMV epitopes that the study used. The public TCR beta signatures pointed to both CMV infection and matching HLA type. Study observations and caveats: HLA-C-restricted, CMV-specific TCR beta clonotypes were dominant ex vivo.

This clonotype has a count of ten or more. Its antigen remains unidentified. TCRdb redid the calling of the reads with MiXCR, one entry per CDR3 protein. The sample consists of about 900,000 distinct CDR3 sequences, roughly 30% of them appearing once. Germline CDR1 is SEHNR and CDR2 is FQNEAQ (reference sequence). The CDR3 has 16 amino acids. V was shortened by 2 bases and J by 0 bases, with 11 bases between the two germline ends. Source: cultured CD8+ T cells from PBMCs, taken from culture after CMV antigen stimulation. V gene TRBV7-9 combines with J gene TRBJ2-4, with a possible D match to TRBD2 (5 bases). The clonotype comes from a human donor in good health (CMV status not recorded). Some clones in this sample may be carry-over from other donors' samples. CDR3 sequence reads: CASSLLGSEAKNIQYF. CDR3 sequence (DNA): TGTGCCAGCAGCTTACTGGGGAGCGAAGCCAAAAACATTCAGTACTTC.